The 29 T cell receptor beta chains reported below all come from one sample, sequenced in a study of blood T cell repertoires in COVID-19. Sequenced by immunoSEQ multiplex PCR; TCRdb stores in-frame clones only, minus some. The profile shows approximately 100,000 clones, over 60% of them singletons. Source material: peripheral blood. These receptors were obtained from a human donor in a cohort sampled during active or convalescent COVID-19.

The V gene is TRBV6-5, the J gene TRBJ1-2; D remains unclear. Between the trimmed V and J ends, which lost 6 bases and 3 bases, there was a span of 17 bases. The CDR3 totals 15 residues. Per the germline V gene, CDR1 is MNHEY and CDR2 is SVGAGI. This CDR3 reads CASSPTLGEHYGYTF. The CDR3 DNA reads TGTGCCAGCAGCCCCACCCTTGGAGAGCACTATGGCTACACCTTC.

The gene calls are TRBV5-1 and TRBJ2-6; D perhaps matches TRBD2 (6 bases). CDR3 length equals 16 residues. Between the trimmed V and J ends, which lost 7 bases and 0 bases, there was a span of 14 bases. Per the germline V gene, CDR1 is SGHRS and CDR2 is YFSETQ. This CDR3 is CASGGTGSSGANVLTF. The CDR3 nucleotides are TGCGCCAGCGGGGGGACGGGGAGCTCTGGGGCCAACGTCCTGACTTTC.

The rearrangement links TRBV25-1 to TRBJ2-2; 7 bases fit TRBD1. The ends lost 6 bases at V and 3 bases at J; junction bases unmatched: 7. CDR1 MGHDK and CDR2 SYGVNS come from the germline V gene. The CDR3 has 15 amino acids. CDR3 sequence: CASSLPGTDTGELFF. The CDR3 DNA reads TGTGCCAGCAGCCTACCCGGGACAGACACCGGGGAGCTGTTTTTT.

The chain links TRBV15 to TRBJ2-3; 11 bases are a match to TRBD2. V gave up 5 bases and J gave up 6 bases; unmatched junction bases: 13. CDR1 is LNHNV, CDR2 YYDKDF, per germline (reference sequence). The CDR3 has 17 amino acids. Here the CDR3 reads CATSGPSGRPRYDTQYF. DNA of the CDR3: TGTGCCACCAGCGGCCCTAGCGGGAGGCCCCGGTATGATACGCAGTATTTT.

The V and J genes are TRBV24-1 and TRBJ2-1; TRBD2 agrees at 13 bases. V lost 4 bases and J lost 7; bases outside the gene matches: 6. The CDR3 spans 16 residues. Germline V lookup: CDR1 KGHDR, CDR2 SFDVKD. CDR3 loop: CATSDPTSGRRNEQFF. Written as DNA, the CDR3 is TGTGCCACCAGTGACCCGACTAGCGGGAGGCGAAATGAGCAGTTCTTC.

The count of this clone is one. The V and J genes are TRBV5-1 and TRBJ2-1, with 11 bases aligning to TRBD2. This CDR3 has 16 residues. Germline V gene sequence: CDR1 SGHRS, CDR2 YFSETQ. V lost 5 bases and J lost 9; bases outside the gene matches: 13. The CDR3, as DNA: TGCGCCAGCAGGGGCGGGGGGACTAGCGGTTTGGGTGAGCAGTTCTTC. Encoded protein: CASRGGGTSGLGEQFF.

In its sample, this clone was seen once. The V call is TRBV4-3, the J call TRBJ2-7; 7 positions match TRBD2. CDR3 size: 13 residues. Germline CDR1 and CDR2: LGHNA and YSLEER. V lost 4 bases, J lost 5 bases, and 5 bases stayed unmatched. The CDR3 spells CASSRSGRDEQYF. The CDR3 DNA follows: TGCGCCAGCAGCCGATCGGGGAGGGACGAGCAGTACTTC.

This rearrangement joins TRBV5-1 to TRBJ2-2, with 8 bases lining up with TRBD1. From germline, CDR1 is SGHRS and CDR2 YFSETQ. Unmatched junction bases numbered 3, after V lost 0 bases and J lost 5 bases. This CDR3 comprises 15 residues. DNA of the CDR3: TGCGCCAGCAGCTTGGTTACAGGGGGTACCGGGGAGCTGTTTTTT. The encoded protein is CASSLVTGGTGELFF.

The chain is built from TRBV29-1 and TRBJ2-1; the match to TRBD2 covers 9 bases. This CDR3 has 14 residues. After removal of 5 bases from V and 2 bases from J, the junction contained 4 bases not matched to a gene. The V gene's germline CDR1 is SQVTM and CDR2 ANQGSEA. CDR3 residues: CSVKASGTYNEQFF. The CDR3 bases are TGCAGCGTTAAGGCTAGCGGGACCTACAATGAGCAGTTCTTC.

The chain joins TRBV14 to TRBJ1-6, with a weak D call TRBD1 (5 bases). From germline, CDR1 is SGHDN and CDR2 FVKESK. The CDR3 consists of 12 residues. Trimming removed 2 bases from V and 14 bases from J, with 10 bases in between. The CDR3 here is CASSQSYRTLHF. The CDR3 DNA reads TGTGCCAGCAGCCAATCTTACAGGACCCTCCACTTT.

V gene TRBV27 combines with J gene TRBJ2-1; weak D call: TRBD2 (5 bases). The V gene lost 6 bases and the J gene lost 6 bases, with 24 bases spanning the gap. The length of the CDR3 is 17 residues. Germline V lookup: CDR1 MNHEY, CDR2 SMNVEV (reference sequence). CDR3 sequence (DNA): TGTGCCAGCAGCTTAATCCTTAATCCCCGGGGAGTCAATGAGCAGTTCTTC. This sequence encodes CASSLILNPRGVNEQFF.

The chain couples TRBV4-3 to TRBJ2-3, with D hard to call. Germline loops: CDR1 LGHNA, CDR2 YSLEER. The germline V and J ends were trimmed by 0 bases and 4 bases, with 8 bases remaining between them. The CDR3 is 14 amino acids. The CDR3 region is CASSQDAGADTQYF. CDR3 DNA: TGCGCCAGCAGCCAAGATGCAGGTGCAGATACGCAGTATTTT.

V is TRBV19 and J is TRBJ1-1; a possible D gene is TRBD1 (5 bases). The CDR3 sequence is 15 residues long. CDR1 and CDR2 (germline): LNHDA, SQIVND (reference sequence). Trimming took off 6 bases at V and 0 bases at J, with 14 bases between the two ends. The CDR3 coding sequence is TGTGCCAGTAGCTTAGGGGTGAATATGAACACTGAAGCTTTCTTT. It encodes CASSLGVNMNTEAFF.

The V gene is TRBV30, the J gene TRBJ2-3; the D is unclear. The CDR3 extends over 14 amino acids. V lost 3 bases and J lost 0, with 10 bases in between. The germline CDR1 and CDR2 sequences are GTSNPN and SVGIG (reference sequence). The CDR3 loop reads CAWSGLTSTDTQYF. For the CDR3, the DNA is TGTGCCTGGAGCGGTCTGACTAGCACAGATACGCAGTATTTT.

This clone occurred many times. This sequence joins TRBV10-2 and TRBJ2-5; 7 nucleotides line up with TRBD1. V was clipped by 7 bases and J by 5 bases; unmatched bases: 7. The length of the CDR3 is 13 residues. The germline CDR1 and CDR2 sequences are WSHSY and SAAADI. In DNA form, the CDR3 reads TGCGCCAGCACTGGGACAGCCTGGGAGACCCAGTACTTC. Its protein is CASTGTAWETQYF.

The chain employs TRBV27 and TRBJ1-2, with a tentative D call TRBD1 (6 bases). The CDR3 consists of 13 residues. Germline V gene sequence: CDR1 MNHEY, CDR2 SMNVEV (reference sequence). Trimming shortened V by 8 bases and J by 0 bases, and 10 bases separated the two germline ends. The CDR3 region is CASGTLANYGYTF. The DNA for the CDR3 is TGTGCCAGCGGGACATTGGCTAACTATGGCTACACCTTC.

As for this clone: At one end the junction does not follow the germline gene, possibly because of a read error. J is TRBJ2-5 and V is TRBV2; possibly TRBD1 for D (6 bases). The CDR3 extends over 13 amino acids. From germline, CDR1 is SNHLY and CDR2 FYNNEI. This CDR3 reads CASSEVGGETQYF. CDR3 nucleotides: TGTGCCAGCAGCGAAGTAGGGGGAGAGACCCAGTACTTC.

The rearrangement joins TRBV4-3 to TRBJ1-2; the D gene is possibly TRBD1 (5 bases). V was clipped by 0 bases and J by 2 bases, with 10 bases between them. Germline assignment: CDR1 LGHNA and CDR2 YSLEER. The CDR3 contains 15 residues. The DNA for the CDR3 is TGCGCCAGCAGCCAAGATAGGGGATCCAACTATGGCTACACCTTC. Translated: CASSQDRGSNYGYTF.

The J gene is TRBJ2-4, the V gene TRBV30; D is possibly TRBD2 (5 bases). CDR3 size: 15 residues. CDR1 GTSNPN and CDR2 SVGIG come from the germline V gene (reference sequence). V was shortened by 2 bases and J by 1 base, with 12 bases between the two germline ends. CDR3 in DNA: TGTGCCTGGAGTCCCTTCTCGGGGGCCAAAAACATTCAGTACTTC. Translating gives CAWSPFSGAKNIQYF.

J is TRBJ1-2 and V is TRBV19; the D gene is possibly TRBD1 (6 bases). Germline lookup yields CDR1 LNHDA and CDR2 SQIVND (reference sequence). This CDR3 has 14 residues. Trimming removed 3 bases at V and 7 bases at J, with 15 bases between. For the CDR3, the DNA is TGTGCCAGTAGTATTAATAACCGGGACACTGGCTACACCTTC. It translates to CASSINNRDTGYTF.

V gene TRBV13 combines with J gene TRBJ2-7; tentatively, D is TRBD1 (5 bases). V lost 7 bases, J lost 4 bases, and 17 bases lay in between. CDR1 is PRHDT and CDR2 is FYEKMQ in the germline V gene (reference sequence). There are 14 residues in the CDR3. CDR3 loop: CASTYRTLGYEQYF. DNA of the CDR3: TGTGCCAGCACCTACAGGACCCTCGGGTACGAGCAGTACTTC.

This chain joins TRBV6-1 and TRBJ1-2, with D tentatively TRBD1 (5 bases). Trimming cost V 2 bases and J 5 bases, with 18 bases left between them. CDR1 is MNHNS and CDR2 is SASEGT in the germline V gene. This CDR3 comprises 16 residues. CDR3 sequence: CASSERGGGTAYGYTF. The CDR3 DNA reads as TGTGCCAGCAGTGAAAGGGGCGGGGGGACGGCGTATGGCTACACCTTC.

The chain employs TRBV23-1 and TRBJ1-5, with TRBD1 as a possible D gene (5 bases). TRBV23-1 is annotated as an ORF whose role is uncertain. The CDR3 length is 16 residues. V lost 0 bases and J lost 5, with 14 bases in between. Written as DNA, the CDR3 is TGCGCCAGCAGTCAATCGGGGCACCGGGCAGATCAGCCCCAGCATTTT. It translates to CASSQSGHRADQPQHF.

The gene calls are TRBV6-2 or TRBV6-3 and TRBJ2-7; D is perhaps TRBD1 (6 bases). The CDR3 has 13 amino acids. Per the germline V gene, CDR1 is MNHEY and CDR2 is SVGEGT. The V end lost 4 bases, the J end lost 7 bases, and 14 bases lay between the germline ends. DNA for the CDR3: TGTGCCAGCAGTTGGGCAGGGGAAGATGAGCAGTACTTC. Amino acids: CASSWAGEDEQYF.

This clone appeared a few times. V and J are TRBV5-1 and TRBJ2-1; D unresolved. The germline gives CDR1 SGHRS, CDR2 YFSETQ. Trimming cost V 5 bases and J 8 bases, with 17 bases left between them. CDR3 length: 14 amino acids. Written as DNA, the CDR3 is TGCGCCAGCAGTCTATCTACGGTAGCAGATGAGCAGTTCTTC. Translated: CASSLSTVADEQFF.

The chain uses TRBV3-1 (or the pseudogene TRBV3-2) and TRBJ2-7, with D perhaps matching TRBD2 (6 bases). CDR1 LGHDT and CDR2 YNNKEL come from the germline V gene (reference sequence). The V gene lost 3 bases and the J gene lost 0 bases, with 9 bases spanning the gap. The CDR3 runs 14 residues. The CDR3 region has the DNA TGTGCCAGCAGCCACTACGGGAGCTCCTACGAGCAGTACTTC. It is translated as CASSHYGSSYEQYF.

The rearrangement links TRBV4-2 to TRBJ2-1, with 7 bases aligning to TRBD2. V shed 8 bases, J shed 8 bases, and the junction held 9 bases outside the gene matches. This CDR3 is 13 amino acids long. Germline V gives CDR1 LGHNA, CDR2 YNFKEQ. The chain's CDR3 is CASGEGAGYEQFF. Here the CDR3 DNA reads TGTGCCAGCGGGGAGGGAGCCGGCTATGAGCAGTTCTTC.

The chain combines TRBV7-8 with TRBJ2-3; D not resolved. CDR1 and CDR2 from the germline V gene are SGHVS and FQNEAQ. The CDR3 covers 12 residues. Trimming removed 5 bases from V and 2 bases from J, with 5 bases in between. CDR3 DNA sequence: TGTGCCAGCAGCCCCTACACAGATACGCAGTATTTT. Encoded protein: CASSPYTDTQYF.

This chain connects TRBV6-2 or TRBV6-3 to TRBJ1-5, with TRBD1 as a possible D gene (6 bases). Germline CDR1 is MNHEY and CDR2 is SVGEGT. The V gene lost 0 bases and the J gene lost 6 bases, with 12 bases spanning the gap. CDR3 size: 15 residues. Here the CDR3 DNA reads TGTGCCAGCAGTTACTCTACAGGGAGGGGTCAGCCCCAGCATTTT. Amino acids: CASSYSTGRGQPQHF.